The clone carrying this T cell receptor beta chain showed up just a few times. The antigen remains unidentified. The data are from a study of cytomegalovirus exposure and HLA in healthy donors. Study-wide findings and caveats: Later analysis associated a missense DCLRE1C variant with TCR beta V- and J-gene trimming.

Primers included in the PCR were 60 Vbeta and 13 Jbeta primers. The method was immunoSEQ multiplex PCR; TCRdb's version includes in-frame clones alone and lacks a portion of them. Of over 55,000 clones in the sample, about four fifths were seen once. Germline V gene data show CDR1 as MNHEY and CDR2 as SVGAGI. V gave up 6 bases and J gave up 0 bases, with 12 bases separating them. The CDR3 runs to 15 residues. V gene TRBV6-5 combines with J gene TRBJ1-3, with D perhaps matching TRBD1 (6 bases). The TCR comes from a woman in her thirties in good health and CMV-seronegative. The sample consisted of PBMCs. CDR3 region: CASRPQGYSGNTIYF. DNA for the CDR3: TGTGCCAGCAGGCCACAGGGCTACTCTGGAAACACCATATATTTT.